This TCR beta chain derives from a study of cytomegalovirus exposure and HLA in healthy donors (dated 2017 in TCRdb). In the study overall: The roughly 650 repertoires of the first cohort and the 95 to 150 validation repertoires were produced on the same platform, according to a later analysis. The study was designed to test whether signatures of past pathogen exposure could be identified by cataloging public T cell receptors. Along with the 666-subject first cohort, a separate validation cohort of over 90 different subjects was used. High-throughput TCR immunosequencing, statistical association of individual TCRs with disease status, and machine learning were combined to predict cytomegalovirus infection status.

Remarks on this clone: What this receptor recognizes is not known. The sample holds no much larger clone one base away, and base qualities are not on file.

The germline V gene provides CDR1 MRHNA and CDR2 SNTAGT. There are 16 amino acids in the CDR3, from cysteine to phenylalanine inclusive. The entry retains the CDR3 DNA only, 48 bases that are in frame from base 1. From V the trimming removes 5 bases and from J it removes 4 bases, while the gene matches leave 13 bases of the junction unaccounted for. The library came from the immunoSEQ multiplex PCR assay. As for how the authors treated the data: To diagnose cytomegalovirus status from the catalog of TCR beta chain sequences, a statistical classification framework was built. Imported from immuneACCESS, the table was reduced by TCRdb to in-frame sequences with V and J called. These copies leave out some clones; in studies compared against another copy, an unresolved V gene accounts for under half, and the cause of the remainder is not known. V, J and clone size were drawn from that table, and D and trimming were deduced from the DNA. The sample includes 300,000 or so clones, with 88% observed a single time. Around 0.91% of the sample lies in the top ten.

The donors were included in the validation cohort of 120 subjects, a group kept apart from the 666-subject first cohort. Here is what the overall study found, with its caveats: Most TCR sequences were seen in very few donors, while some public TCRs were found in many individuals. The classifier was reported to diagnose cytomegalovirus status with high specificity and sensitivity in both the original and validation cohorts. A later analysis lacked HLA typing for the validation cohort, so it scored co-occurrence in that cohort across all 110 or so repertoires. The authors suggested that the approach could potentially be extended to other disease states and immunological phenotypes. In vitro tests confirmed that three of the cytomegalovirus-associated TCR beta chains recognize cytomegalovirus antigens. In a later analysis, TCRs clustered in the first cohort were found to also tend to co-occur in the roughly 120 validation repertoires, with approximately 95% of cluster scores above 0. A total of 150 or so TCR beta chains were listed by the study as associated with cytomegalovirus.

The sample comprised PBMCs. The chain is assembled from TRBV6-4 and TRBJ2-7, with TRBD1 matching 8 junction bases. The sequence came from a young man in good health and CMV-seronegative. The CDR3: CASSYGLAGGAYEQYF. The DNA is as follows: TGTGCCAGCAGTTACGGATTGGCAGGGGGCGCGTACGAGCAGTACTTC.